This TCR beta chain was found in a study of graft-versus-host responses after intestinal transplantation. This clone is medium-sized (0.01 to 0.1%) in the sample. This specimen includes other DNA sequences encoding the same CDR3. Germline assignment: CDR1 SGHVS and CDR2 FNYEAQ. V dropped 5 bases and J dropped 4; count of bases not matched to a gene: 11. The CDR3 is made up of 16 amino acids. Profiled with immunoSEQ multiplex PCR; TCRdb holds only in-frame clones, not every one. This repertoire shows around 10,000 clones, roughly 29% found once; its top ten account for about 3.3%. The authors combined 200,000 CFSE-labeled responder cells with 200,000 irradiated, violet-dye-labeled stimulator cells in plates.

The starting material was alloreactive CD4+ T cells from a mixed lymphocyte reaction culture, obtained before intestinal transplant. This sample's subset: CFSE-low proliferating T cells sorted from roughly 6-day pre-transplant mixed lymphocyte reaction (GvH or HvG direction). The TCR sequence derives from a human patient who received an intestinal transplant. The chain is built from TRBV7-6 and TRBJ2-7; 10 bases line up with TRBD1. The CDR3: CASSPSPRQGAYEQYF. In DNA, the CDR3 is TGTGCCAGCAGCCCCTCCCCGAGACAGGGGGCATACGAGCAGTACTTC.